This TCR beta chain was obtained from a study of pediatric ulcerative colitis. Findings and limits, study-wide: Ulcerative colitis patients shared more blood-rectal clones than controls.

TCRdb keeps only in-frame clones here, not all; method: immunoSEQ multiplex PCR. Of about 18,000 clones listed, 80% are singletons. Rectal tissue came from one to two pinch biopsies taken at colonoscopy. As concerns this clone: Its antigen is as yet unknown.

This clonotype was sampled from a boy between 10 and 17 years old who was a control in a study of pediatric ulcerative colitis. The sample consisted of gut tissue.

CDR3 sequence: CASSEARTQPQHF. The CDR3 nucleotides are TGTGCCAGCAGTGAAGCAAGGACCCAGCCCCAGCATTTT. The rearrangement joins TRBV2 to TRBJ1-5; D unresolved. The V end was cut by 0 bases, the J end by 7 bases, with 7 bases between. There are 13 residues in the CDR3. CDR1 is SNHLY and CDR2 is FYNNEI in the germline V gene. Full variable domain (rest looked up from reference TRBV2 and TRBJ1-5): EPEVTQTPSHQVTQMGQEVILRCVPISNHLYFYWYRQILGQKVEFLVSFYNNEISEKSEIFDDQFSVERPDGSNFTLKIRSTKLEDSAMYFCASSEARTQPQHFGDGTRLSIL.